These 21 T cell receptor beta chains originate from one sample sequenced in a study of T cells after yellow fever vaccination. TCRdb re-called the 5' RACE reads through MiXCR, storing one row per CDR3 protein. Counted here are under 600,000 distinct CDR3 sequences, approximately 15% occurring once; the ten biggest clones make up 11% to 15%. Here the sequenced sample was PBMCs, taken on the day of the yellow fever booster vaccination. The receptor set was obtained from a man aged 25-40 years who received the YFV17D yellow fever vaccine.

This chain connects TRBV5-1 to TRBJ2-3, with D possibly matching TRBD1 (7 bases). Germline loops: CDR1 SGHRS, CDR2 YFSETQ. This CDR3 spans 16 amino acids. V lost 4 bases and J 2 bases, leaving 17 bases between the germline ends. Written as DNA, the CDR3 is TGCGCCAGCAGCCCAGTCGGGGGACAGACCACAGATACGCAGTATTTT. Translated, it gives CASSPVGGQTTDTQYF.

The chain uses TRBV19 and TRBJ1-5, with 7 bases fitting TRBD1. This CDR3 contains 14 residues. Trimming removed 5 bases from V and 10 bases from J; junction bases left unmatched: 11. Germline CDR1 reads LNHDA; CDR2 reads SQIVND (reference sequence). In nucleotides, the CDR3 is TGTGCCAGTAGTCGGGATCAGGGGGACCCCCCCCAGCATTTT. Translation gives CASSRDQGDPPQHF. Full variable domain (missing parts from reference TRBV19 and TRBJ1-5): DGGITQSPKYLFRKEGQNVTLSCEQNLNHDAMYWYRQDPGQGLRLIYYSQIVNDFQKGDIAEGYSVSREKKESFPLTVTSAQKNPTAFYLCASSRDQGDPPQHFGDGTRLSIL.

This clonotype was found a few times. The rearrangement links TRBV9 to TRBJ1-6; D ambiguous. From germline, CDR1 is SGDLS and CDR2 YYNGEE. This CDR3 contains 15 residues. Trimming took off 0 bases at V and 7 bases at J, with 11 bases between the two ends. CDR3 DNA: TGTGCCAGCAGCGTAGATGGGTCGAGGAATTCACCCCTCCACTTT. Its protein product is CASSVDGSRNSPLHF.

In its sample, this clonotype was seen a few times. This may be a read error, as it is one base from a much larger clone. This rearrangement joins TRBV5-1 to TRBJ2-5; 11 bases are a match to TRBD2. The germline gives CDR1 SGHRS, CDR2 YFSETQ. The V gene end was trimmed by 4 bases and the J gene end by 4 bases; junction bases not matched to a gene: 3. The CDR3 sequence is 14 residues long. This CDR3 is CASSAGTSGETQYF. The CDR3 DNA reads as TGCGCCAGCAGCGCTGGGACTAGCGGAGAGACCCAGTACTTC.

This clonotype was picked up a small number of times. The rearrangement uses TRBV20-1 and TRBJ2-1; D could derive from TRBD1 or TRBD2 (5 bases each). With 0 bases removed from V and 3 bases from J, the gap between germline ends came to 15 bases. This CDR3 is 16 amino acids long. The germline V gene has CDR1 DFQATT and CDR2 SNEGSKA (reference sequence). The CDR3 spells CSARDPRDGDYNEQFF. DNA for the CDR3: TGCAGTGCTAGAGATCCCAGGGACGGGGACTACAATGAGCAGTTCTTC.

The chain links TRBV6-2 or TRBV6-3 to TRBJ2-7, with 9 nucleotides matching TRBD2. The germline CDR1 and CDR2 sequences are MNHEY and SVGEGT. Unmatched junction bases numbered 9, after V lost 5 bases and J lost 4 bases. The length of the CDR3 is 15 residues. The CDR3 region is CASSVQREALYEQYF. In DNA, the CDR3 is TGTGCCAGCAGTGTACAGCGGGAGGCGTTATACGAGCAGTACTTC.

CDR3 nucleotides: TGTGCCAGTAACCGGGAGGGCCGTGGCGGGGAGCTGTTTTTT. It encodes CASNREGRGGELFF. The rearrangement joins TRBV19 to TRBJ2-2; 8 bases agree with TRBD2. J gave up 7 bases and V 7 bases, and 8 bases lay outside the gene matches. Germline loops: CDR1 LNHDA, CDR2 SQIVND (reference sequence). This CDR3 contains 14 residues. Complete variable domain (other parts from reference TRBV19 and TRBJ2-2): DGGITQSPKYLFRKEGQNVTLSCEQNLNHDAMYWYRQDPGQGLRLIYYSQIVNDFQKGDIAEGYSVSREKKESFPLTVTSAQKNPTAFYLCASNREGRGGELFFGEGSRLTVL.

This clonotype was counted at least ten times. This chain uses TRBV29-1 with TRBJ2-1, with 9 bases that match TRBD1. Germline loops: CDR1 SQVTM, CDR2 ANQGSEA. The junction had 9 bases not matched to a gene; V was cut back by 7 bases and J by 8 bases. The CDR3 has 13 residues. CDR3: CSGWGQGEDEQFF. The CDR3 region has the DNA TGCAGCGGTTGGGGACAGGGTGAGGATGAGCAGTTCTTC.

The CDR3 DNA follows: TGTGCCATGAGGGACGGACAGGGAGGCTACGAGCAGTACTTC. Translating it yields CAMRDGQGGYEQYF. The chain combines TRBV10-3 with TRBJ2-7; 8 bases are a match to TRBD1. The CDR3 is 14 residues long. Germline CDR1 is ENHRY and CDR2 is SYGVKD. The J segment lost 3 bases and the V segment lost 9 bases, leaving 10 bases of the junction unmatched.

The chain carries TRBV20-1 and TRBJ2-1; TRBD2 aligns across 7 bases. Germline lookup yields CDR1 DFQATT and CDR2 SNEGSKA (reference sequence). CDR3 length: 14 residues. After removal of 2 bases from V and 9 bases from J, the junction contained 10 bases not matched to a gene. For the CDR3, the DNA is TGCAGTGCTAGATCCGGGACTAAAAGGAGTGAGCAGTTCTTC. This gives the protein CSARSGTKRSEQFF.

In its sample, this clonotype was seen a few times. This chain links TRBV13 with TRBJ2-1; D uncertain. The CDR3 loop spans 15 amino acids. V was cut by 5 bases and J by 4 bases, with 15 bases left in between. Germline V gene sequence: CDR1 PRHDT, CDR2 FYEKMQ (reference sequence). In DNA, the CDR3 is TGTGCCAGCAGCCCAACATCGTCCCCGTACAATGAGCAGTTCTTC. Translated, it gives CASSPTSSPYNEQFF.

This clonotype was recorded a few times. J is TRBJ2-3 and V is TRBV7-2; 11 bases fit TRBD1. Trimming at V came to 7 bases and at J to 5 bases, leaving 8 bases not matched to a gene. The CDR3 length is 15 residues. Germline lookup yields CDR1 SGHTA and CDR2 FQGNSA. CDR3 protein: CASTLDRGRQDTQYF. CDR3 DNA sequence: TGTGCCAGCACCCTGGACAGGGGGCGGCAAGATACGCAGTATTTT.

The rearrangement joins TRBV5-4 to TRBJ2-3, with D possibly being TRBD2 (5 bases). Germline-derived CDR1 and CDR2 are SGHNT and YYREEE (reference sequence). Trimming removed 0 bases at V and 5 bases at J, with 13 bases between. This CDR3 spans 15 amino acids. The CDR3 region has the DNA TGTGCCAGCAGCTTGGAGAGGGCGGCGGGAGATACGCAGTATTTT. This codes for CASSLERAAGDTQYF.

The rearrangement uses TRBV5-1 and TRBJ1-6; TRBD1 matches at 8 bases. CDR3 length equals 15 residues. The germline V gene has CDR1 SGHRS and CDR2 YFSETQ. The J segment lost 9 bases and the V segment lost 4 bases, leaving 9 bases of the junction unmatched. Here the CDR3 DNA reads TGCGCCAGCAGCACCCGACAGGGGAAATTTTCACCCCTCCACTTT. The encoded protein is CASSTRQGKFSPLHF.

This clonotype was counted between two and nine times. This sequence joins TRBV16 and TRBJ1-6; D unclear. Germline V gives CDR1 KGHSY, CDR2 FQNENV. The CDR3 consists of 17 residues. V shed 0 bases and J shed 9 bases, with 18 bases lying between them. This CDR3 is CASSQSPQIEYGSPLHF. The DNA for the CDR3 is TGTGCCAGCAGCCAATCTCCCCAAATCGAGTACGGTTCACCCCTCCACTTT.

This chain joins TRBV7-2 and TRBJ1-2; no clear D gene. CDR1 SGHTA and CDR2 FQGNSA come from the germline V gene. Trimming pared 0 bases from V and 8 bases from J, leaving 16 bases between. The CDR3 loop spans 15 amino acids. CDR3 bases: TGTGCCAGCAGCTTAGCACGGGCCACCCCGGGCGGCTACACCTTC. Translated: CASSLARATPGGYTF.

This clonotype was seen a handful of times. CDR3 sequence (DNA): TGTGCCAGTACCCCCTACCCGGTCTCAACGGGAACTAATCAGCCCCAGCATTTT. Its translation: CASTPYPVSTGTNQPQHF. The chain links TRBV19 to TRBJ1-5; D not certain. This CDR3 contains 18 residues. Germline lookup yields CDR1 LNHDA and CDR2 SQIVND (reference sequence). The V end was cut by 7 bases, the J end by 4 bases, with 26 bases between.

This clonotype occurred many times. The chain combines TRBV19 with TRBJ2-1; tentatively, D is TRBD1 (6 bases). This CDR3 is 14 amino acids long. CDR1 is LNHDA and CDR2 is SQIVND in the germline V gene (reference sequence). Trimming shortened V by 4 bases and J by 1 base, and 8 bases separated the two germline ends. CDR3 in amino acids: CASSTTGSYNEQFF. The CDR3 DNA reads TGTGCCAGTAGTACCACAGGGTCCTACAATGAGCAGTTCTTC.

This clonotype was counted ten times or more. The chain carries TRBV7-2 and TRBJ2-5; TRBD2 might be the D (6 bases). From germline, CDR1 is SGHTA and CDR2 FQGNSA. V was shortened by 4 bases and J by 5 bases, with 11 bases between the two germline ends. The CDR3 sequence is 13 residues long. In DNA form, the CDR3 reads TGTGCCAGCAGCTACGGGGGTGTGGAGACCCAGTACTTC. It is translated as CASSYGGVETQYF.

This clonotype was picked up a small number of times. This rearrangement joins TRBV11-2 to TRBJ2-4; 15 nucleotides line up with TRBD2. The CDR3 extends over 18 amino acids. Looked up from germline, CDR1 is SGHAT and CDR2 is FQNNGV. J gave up 0 bases and V 5 bases, and 5 bases lay outside the gene matches. CDR3 protein: CASSTGLAGGLAKNIQYF. CDR3 coding DNA: TGTGCCAGCAGCACGGGACTAGCGGGAGGTTTAGCCAAAAACATTCAGTACTTC.

This clonotype was seen more than once but under ten times. The V gene is TRBV29-1, the J gene TRBJ2-5, with unresolved D. With 6 bases removed from V and 3 bases from J, the gap between germline ends came to 5 bases. The germline V gene encodes CDR1 SQVTM and CDR2 ANQGSEA. The CDR3 totals 10 residues. The CDR3 DNA reads as TGCAGCGTCAAAGAAGAGACCCAGTACTTC. Translating gives CSVKEETQYF.